A selection of T cell receptor beta chains follows, all from one sample in a study of T cell responses to AZD1222 COVID-19 vaccine. TCRdb keeps only in-frame clones here, not all; method: immunoSEQ multiplex PCR. Seen here are under 200,000 clones, 90% observed once, and the top ten hold roughly 1.6%. Here the sequenced sample was peripheral blood, taken on day 0 of AZD1222 vaccination. The receptors were sampled from an adult in good health. Each CDR3 is given with its conserved first and last residue. A D gene is named only where the DNA matches it firmly. Clone size is given for some rows only: seen once, a few or many times, or a class if the clone is expanded.

>TRBV7-3|TRBD2|NA|TRBJ2-3
TGTGCCAGCAGCTTAATGGCCGGACTAGTCCCAGATACGCAGTATTTT
CASSLMAGLVPDTQYF
>TRBV2|NA|NA|TRBJ1-2
TGTGCCAGCAGTGAATTCCCGGGGCTGCGCTATGGCTACACCTTC
CASSEFPGLRYGYTF
>TRBV28|NA|NA|TRBJ2-7
TGTGCCAGCATCCAGGCATCCTCCTACGAGCAGTACTTC
CASIQASSYEQYF
>TRBV5-1|TRBD1|NA|TRBJ2-2
TGCGCCAGCAGCTTGGGAGCAGGGGGCGCGGGCGGCACCGGGGAGCTGTTTTTT
CASSLGAGGAGGTGELFF
>TRBV19|TRBD1|NA|TRBJ2-7
TGTGCCAGTAGTGACCGGACAGGGGCCTCCTACGAGCAGTACTTC
CASSDRTGASYEQYF
>TRBV11-2|NA|once|TRBJ2-2
TGTGCCAGCAGCTTCCTTCGACAGAGTCGTACCGGGGAGCTGTTTTTT
CASSFLRQSRTGELFF
>TRBV7-8|NA|NA|TRBJ1-5
TGTGCCAGCAGGGTTGCCGGGGCCTATCAGCCCCAGCATTTT
CASRVAGAYQPQHF
>TRBV5-4|NA|NA|TRBJ1-3
TGTGCCAGCAGCCCGGGCAGGGGCACTGGAAACACCATATATTTT
CASSPGRGTGNTIYF
>TRBV10-3|NA|NA|TRBJ1-4
TGTGCCATCAGTGAAACAGGCGAGGGCGAAAAACTGTTTTTT
CAISETGEGEKLFF
>TRBV19|NA|NA|TRBJ1-4
TGTGCCAGTAGGGGACGGGGGACTAATGAAAAACTGTTTTTT
CASRGRGTNEKLFF
>TRBV10-3|NA|once|TRBJ2-5
TGTGCCATCAGTGACCAGGGACAAGAGACCCAGTACTTC
CAISDQGQETQYF